This record looks at one T cell receptor beta chain sequence and its context. Its matching antigen is unknown. The data were obtained in a study of cytomegalovirus exposure and HLA in healthy donors. The study's findings and limits: TCR sequences were mostly rare, though some public TCRs occurred in many donors. Sequences of the TCR beta chain were said to predict the HLA-A and HLA-B alleles of most subjects accurately. Researchers counted around 180 TCR beta chains as cytomegalovirus-associated.

A multiplex PCR was run with 60 Vbeta primers and 13 Jbeta primers. The table came from immunoSEQ multiplex PCR; TCRdb's copy has only in-frame clones and leaves some out. Among 95,000 to 110,000 clones listed, over 75% were seen once. Unmatched junction bases numbered 11, after V lost 3 bases and J lost 6 bases. CDR1 and CDR2 from the germline V gene are SGHRS and YFSETQ. There are 15 residues in the CDR3. The gene calls are TRBV5-1 and TRBJ2-7; TRBD2 aligns across 8 bases. Sequencing was done on a sample of PBMCs. The TCR originated in a male donor in good health and CMV-seronegative. DNA of the CDR3: TGCGCCAGCAGCTCAGGGACTAGTGAGTTGATCGAGCAGTACTTC. This encodes CASSSGTSELIEQYF.